Listed here are 13 T cell receptor beta chains from one sample, sequenced in a study of cytomegalovirus exposure and HLA in healthy donors. The study ran its PCR with 60 Vbeta and 13 Jbeta primers. Only in-frame clones appear in the TCRdb table, and some are missing; sequencing was by immunoSEQ multiplex PCR. The sample carries just over 150,000 clones, roughly 85% recorded once. The specimen was PBMCs. The receptors stem from a man aged 18 to 30 in good health and CMV-seropositive.

This chain joins TRBV7-8 and TRBJ1-2, with TRBD1 matching over 9 bases. The CDR3 spans 15 residues. Germline loops: CDR1 SGHVS, CDR2 FQNEAQ. V lost 5 bases and J lost 8; bases outside the gene matches: 12. CDR3 bases: TGTGCCAGCAGCACAGGGACAGGGAGTGTCGGAGGCTACACCTTC. This translates into CASSTGTGSVGGYTF.

This clone came up a few times. The chain has TRBV7-2 and TRBJ1-3; D remains ambiguous. Between the trimmed V and J ends, which lost 6 bases and 0 bases, there was a span of 12 bases. Per germline, CDR1 SGHTA and CDR2 FQGNSA. The CDR3 has 15 amino acids. In DNA, the CDR3 is TGTGCCAGCAGACCCGGCGGGGACTCTGGAAACACCATATATTTT. Protein sequence: CASRPGGDSGNTIYF.

The chain recombines TRBV5-4 with TRBJ2-5, with 13 bases fitting TRBD2. V lost 4 bases to trimming and J lost 6 bases; unmatched junction nucleotides: 12. Germline V lookup: CDR1 SGHNT, CDR2 YYREEE (reference sequence). The CDR3 is 17 amino acids. The CDR3 region has the DNA TGTGCCAGCAGCCCCAAAGAACCGGGACTAGCGGGGCAGACCCAGTACTTC. As protein: CASSPKEPGLAGQTQYF.

This sequence joins TRBV30 and TRBJ1-3, with D unclear. Trimming cost V 0 bases and J 1 base, with 7 bases left between them. The length of the CDR3 is 14 residues. Germline V gene sequence: CDR1 GTSNPN, CDR2 SVGIG (reference sequence). CDR3 sequence (DNA): TGTGCCTGGAGTGTTGCGGGGTCTGGAAACACCATATATTTT. This sequence encodes CAWSVAGSGNTIYF.

This rearrangement joins TRBV13 to TRBJ1-1, with TRBD1 identical over 8 bases. The CDR3 runs 17 residues. Unmatched junction bases numbered 9, after V lost 1 base and J lost 2 bases. Germline V CDR1 and CDR2: PRHDT, FYEKMQ (reference sequence). CDR3 amino acids: CASSLEGTGPFNTEAFF. The CDR3 region has the DNA TGTGCCAGCAGCTTAGAAGGGACAGGTCCCTTCAACACTGAAGCTTTCTTT.

The V gene is TRBV30, the J gene TRBJ2-5; D not certain. Germline V gene data show CDR1 as GTSNPN and CDR2 as SVGIG (reference sequence). The CDR3 loop spans 13 amino acids. The germline V and J ends were trimmed by 0 bases and 5 bases, with 10 bases remaining between them. The CDR3: CAWSVLVGETQYF. The CDR3 DNA reads as TGTGCCTGGAGTGTCCTAGTTGGGGAGACCCAGTACTTC.

V usage is TRBV6-1 and J usage is TRBJ2-7; 11 bases map to TRBD2. This CDR3 contains 17 residues. The V gene's germline CDR1 is MNHNS and CDR2 SASEGT. Trimming cost V 0 bases and J 2 bases; bases outside gene matches: 6. In nucleotides, the CDR3 is TGTGCCAGCAGTGAAGCGCGGCTAGCGGGGGGAGCCTACGAGCAGTACTTC. Translated, it gives CASSEARLAGGAYEQYF.

This chain joins TRBV7-2 and TRBJ1-2; the match to TRBD1 covers 7 bases. J gave up 5 bases and V 1 base, and 7 bases lay outside the gene matches. Germline-derived CDR1 and CDR2 are SGHTA and FQGNSA. The CDR3 loop spans 15 amino acids. CDR3 nucleotide sequence: TGTGCCAGCAGCTTAGGGTCAGGGGGAGTGTATGGCTACACCTTC. Amino acids: CASSLGSGGVYGYTF.

Regarding this clone: Compared with germline, one end of the junction differs, possibly owing to a read error. The rearrangement links TRBV5-5 to TRBJ1-1; 8 bases map to TRBD1. Germline CDR1 reads SGHKS; CDR2 reads YYEKEE (reference sequence). The CDR3 loop spans 14 amino acids. CDR3 residues: CASSLDRANTEAFF. The CDR3 coding sequence is TGTGCCAGCAGTTTGGACAGGGCGAACACTGAAGCTTTCTTT.

This clone was found a few times. This sequence joins TRBV7-2 and TRBJ2-5, with TRBD2 identical over 9 bases. The CDR3 spans 16 residues. Germline V gene sequence: CDR1 SGHTA, CDR2 FQGNSA. With 7 bases clipped from V and 5 bases from J, the junction kept 14 bases outside the gene matches. This CDR3 reads CASKDPGGGAIETQYF. The CDR3 DNA reads as TGTGCCAGCAAGGACCCCGGCGGGGGGGCCATTGAGACCCAGTACTTC.

The chain combines TRBV11-3 with TRBJ1-2; 11 bases agree with TRBD1. The CDR3 extends over 17 amino acids. CDR1 and CDR2 from the germline V gene are SGHNT and YENEEA. The ends lost 4 bases at V and 8 bases at J; junction bases unmatched: 15. In nucleotides, the CDR3 is TGTGCCAGCAGCTCAGACGCCGGGACAGGGGGTGTCGGGGGCTACACCTTC. Amino acids: CASSSDAGTGGVGGYTF.

The chain couples TRBV6-5 to TRBJ1-2, with D perhaps matching TRBD1 (6 bases). Deletions cut 5 bases from V and 4 bases from J, with 14 bases between. Germline V gene sequence: CDR1 MNHEY, CDR2 SVGAGI. The CDR3 spans 14 residues. The CDR3 DNA is TGTGCCAGCAGTGGAGGTCCCAGGGGCTATGGCTACACCTTC. It is translated as CASSGGPRGYGYTF.

V and J are TRBV5-5 and TRBJ2-1, with a tentative D call TRBD2 (6 bases). Germline-derived CDR1 and CDR2 are SGHKS and YYEKEE (reference sequence). With 4 bases removed from V and 7 bases from J, the gap between germline ends came to 12 bases. The CDR3 has 13 residues. CDR3 nucleotides: TGTGCCAGCAGCGCCGCACTAGCTAATGAGCAGTTCTTC. As protein: CASSAALANEQFF.